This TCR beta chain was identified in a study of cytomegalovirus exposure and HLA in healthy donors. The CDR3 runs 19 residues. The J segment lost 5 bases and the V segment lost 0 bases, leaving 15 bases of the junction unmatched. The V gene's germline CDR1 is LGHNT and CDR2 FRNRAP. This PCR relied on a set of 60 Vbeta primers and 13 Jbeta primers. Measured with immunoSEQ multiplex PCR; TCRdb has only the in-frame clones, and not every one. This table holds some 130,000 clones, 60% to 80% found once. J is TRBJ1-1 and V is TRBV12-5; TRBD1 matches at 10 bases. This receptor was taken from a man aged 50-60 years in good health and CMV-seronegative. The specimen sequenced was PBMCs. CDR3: CASGLVLGQGFLIRTEAFF. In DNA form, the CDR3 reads TGTGCTAGTGGTTTGGTACTGGGACAGGGGTTTTTGATTCGGACTGAAGCTTTCTTT.